This T cell receptor (beta chain) appears in the sequencing data of a study of lymphopenia after photon versus proton radiotherapy. Sequencing was performed with immunoSEQ multiplex PCR; in TCRdb, only in-frame clones are kept and a portion is missing. The sample has roughly 40,000 clones; around 83% are singletons. A single count supports this clone. What it binds is not known. J was trimmed by 8 bases and V by 5 bases; bases with no gene match: 7. Looked up from germline, CDR1 is SGHKS and CDR2 is YYEKEE (reference sequence). The CDR3 is 14 residues long. Study-level points and caveats: Oligoclonal CD8+ Temra expansion after nadir drove photon patients' diversity drop. A bigger post-nadir fall in TCR diversity correlated inversely with survival time in deceased patients. Under photons, naive T cells and diversity fell while effector/memory populations rose.

The chain is built from TRBV5-5 and TRBJ1-4; TRBD1 matches at 9 bases. The sequence was obtained from a woman in her seventies with pancreatic cancer. Some clones in this sample may be carry-over from other donors' samples. The sequencing used peripheral blood, collected from a patient treated with proton-based radiotherapy. The CDR3 sequence is CASSSGTGLEKLFF. The CDR3 DNA sequence: TGTGCCAGCAGTTCCGGGACAGGGCTCGAAAAACTGTTTTTT.